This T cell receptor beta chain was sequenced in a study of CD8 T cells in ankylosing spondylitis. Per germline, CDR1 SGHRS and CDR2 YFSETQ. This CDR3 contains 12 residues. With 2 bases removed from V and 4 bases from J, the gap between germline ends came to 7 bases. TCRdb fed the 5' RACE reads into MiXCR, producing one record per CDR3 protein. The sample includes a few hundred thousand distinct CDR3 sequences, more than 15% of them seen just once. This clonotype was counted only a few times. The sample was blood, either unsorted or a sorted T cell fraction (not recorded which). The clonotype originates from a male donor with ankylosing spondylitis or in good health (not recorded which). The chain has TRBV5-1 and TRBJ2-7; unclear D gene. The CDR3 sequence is CASSLTQYEQYF. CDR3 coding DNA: TGCGCCAGCAGCTTAACACAGTACGAGCAGTACTTC.